This TCR beta chain was documented in a study of beta chain bispecific antibodies for T cell cancers (dated by TCRdb to about 2021). General notes on the study: After T cells from healthy donors were cocultured with bispecific antibodies and T cell leukemia lines, the researchers used TRBV sequencing of the cells that survived to measure how much each TRBV family was depleted. Surface TRBV12 (TRBV12-3) was expressed by Jurkat cells, and surface TRBV5-5 was expressed by HPB-ALL cells.

T cells were expanded from blood mononuclear cells for roughly three days using either anti-CD3 antibody OKT3 or CD3/CD28 Dynabeads. The expanded T cells were grown in RPMI 1640 containing around 9.7% fetal bovine serum, recombinant human IL-2 (100 IU/ml) and IL-7 (approximately 5 ng/ml). Each coculture mixed some 5 x 10^4 target cells and some 5 x 10^4 normal T cells with bispecific antibody in around 99 ul and was incubated at 37 degrees C for less than 20 hours. Each bispecific antibody consisted of two single-chain variable fragments expressed in a single-chain diabody format with a His tag. Effector T cells came from healthy human donors; peripheral blood mononuclear cells were isolated from leukapheresis samples by Ficoll density gradient centrifugation. What the study reported, not specific to this receptor: Each sequenced sample mixed leukemia cell line cells with normal T cells, and most targeted TRBV signal came from the leukemia cells rather than normal T cells. Cross-reactivity of the anti-TRBV5-5 antibody with TRBV5-6 was attributed to high sequence similarity between the two genes.

Unique molecular identifier barcodes were incorporated into the libraries and were used for clonotype quantification. Qiagen AllPrep DNA/RNA Micro kits were used to isolate total RNA, and an Agilent TapeStation was used to check RNA quality. TCR beta libraries were constructed by 5' RACE, in which cDNA synthesis was followed by two PCR steps with TCR beta constant-region gene-specific primers. TCR beta libraries were sequenced on an Illumina MiSeq platform. Concerning the study's data processing: MIGEC, MiXCR and VDJtools were used for read processing. The frequency of each clonotype was calculated as the fraction of all unique molecular identifiers in the sample that belonged to that clonotype. Any TRBV gene that IMGT lists as a pseudogene or open reading frame, and is therefore nonfunctional, such as TRBV1, TRBV12-1 and TRBV21, was left out. TCRdb reran the public reads through fastp at Q25 and MiXCR, keeping productive beta chains. Every CDR3 protein is listed once, alongside the most common genes and DNA of its rows. These V and J calls derive from TCRdb rather than the authors' analysis. The sample includes 20,000 to 25,000 distinct CDR3 sequences, with roughly 2.6% observed a single time. The ten largest make up approximately 30% of the sample.

This clonotype was detected many times. The clone's antigen remains unknown. Base qualities were left out, and no much larger clone turns up one base away. From a lookup of the germline V gene, CDR1 and CDR2 are SGHTA and FQGTGA. The V and J ends are trimmed by 2 bases and 6 bases, leaving 17 bases between them. The CDR3 has 15 amino acids, counting the end cysteine and phenylalanine. Of all the DNA, just the CDR3 is kept, 45 bases in frame from base 1. Input material: healthy donor T cells cultured with leukemia cells. This TCR was sampled from a human donor in good health. Some clones in this sample may be carry-over from other donors' samples. The rearrangement combines TRBV7-3 with TRBJ2-7, with the D gene too uncertain to name. The DNA is TGTGCCAGCAGCTTAGGCCCTCAACTAAGTAGCGAGCAGTACTTC. Its translation is CASSLGPQLSSEQYF.